This T cell receptor beta chain was found in a study of regulatory T cells in long-lasting Graves disease (dated by TCRdb to the early 2020s). Regarding the research as a whole: Patients with newly diagnosed Graves' disease had been on antithyroid drugs for under 3 months. The study was registered as a clinical trial and conducted in China. Peripheral blood TCR sequencing and RNA sequencing compared persistent Graves' disease patients with newly diagnosed Graves' disease patients. A total of about 35 samples underwent TCR sequencing, from some 13 patients with persistent Graves' disease and approximately 20 patients with newly diagnosed Graves' disease. The paper as a whole reports these results and caveats: Peripheral blood alone was examined, since thyroid tissue, which constituted the primary lesion, could not be accessed. TRBV28, TRBJ1-2 and TRBJ2-5 were preferentially used in persistent disease, while TRBV20-1 and TRBJ2-1 were favored in newly diagnosed disease. Patients with persistent disease shared more public clonotypes (about 2,900) than newly diagnosed patients did (approximately 970). The authors noted that the small sample size was a limitation that may lower accuracy. Lower TCR Shannon entropy and fewer highly expanded clones were observed in persistent Graves' disease patients than in newly diagnosed patients, which suggested clonal expansion. Sequencing and analysis were restricted to the TCR beta chain.

This clonotype was seen a handful of times. The specificity of this receptor is unknown. Base-call qualities are not available, and no considerably larger clone is one nucleotide away. The label giving this sample's time point can be read as: newly diagnosed GD, antithyroid drugs for less than 3 months. For both TCR sequencing and RNA sequencing, RNA was extracted from PBMCs using TRIzol. The diagnosis of Graves' disease followed American Thyroid Association guidelines. Patients were recruited from an endocrinology department in Xi'an, China. Each patient gave roughly 8.4 milliliters of peripheral blood, collected in an EDTA anticoagulant tube. Ficoll Paque Plus density gradient separation was used to isolate PBMCs, and no further T cell sorting was done. An Agilent 2100 Bioanalyzer and agarose gel were used to check RNA quality, while a NanoDrop 2000 measured RNA concentration. Library method: multiplex PCR. Reads for this sample came from an Illumina HiSeq 4000. TCR beta libraries were built with iRepertoire HTBI primers and Arm-PCR amplification of CDR3 regions. Before sequencing, the PCR products underwent gel purification. The paper's processing steps were these. Across samples, some 62 TRBV and roughly 13 TRBJ segments were identified and used for gene usage analysis of CDR3 amino acid clonotypes. Filtered high-quality paired reads were merged into contigs using COPE and FqMerger. Contigs were aligned with BLAST to IMGT TRBV, TRBD and TRBJ reference genes, and CDR3 was defined per IMGT. Clonotypes above 0.1% frequency were classified as highly expanded clones. Repertoire diversity was measured by Shannon entropy, and V-J evenness by the Gini coefficient. Clonotypes shared by more than one individual were considered public. TCRdb reprocessed the public reads (quality trimming at Q25 with fastp, clone calling with MiXCR) and kept in-frame beta chains. All rows with the same CDR3 protein become a single entry with the most common DNA and genes. The V and J calls shown here were made by TCRdb, not taken from the authors' results. The sample profile shows some 600,000 distinct CDR3 sequences; more than 15% of them were found once. Approximately 12% of the sample comes from the top ten.

V trim: 6 bases; J trim: 4 bases; unmatched bases: 3. Reading from cysteine to phenylalanine, the CDR3 counts 13 amino acids. Only CDR3 DNA remains: 39 bases, in frame from the first base. In addition, the sample was reused for a study of T cells in Graves' hyperthyroidism and ophthalmopathy. The second study, in turn, reports: Graves' hyperthyroidism was defined as stable when no progression to ophthalmopathy occurred over 18 months of follow-up. Hyperthyroidism patients were newly diagnosed, with disease duration under 2 months, and aged 18 to 65 years. Patients with uncontrolled infections, other autoimmune diseases, pregnancy or lactation were excluded. Diagnoses were based on clinical symptoms, serum thyroxine and TRAb, thyroid ultrasound and orbital computed tomography. The first round of RT-PCR for the TCR CDR3 was performed with the HTBI primer set and the Qiagen OneStep RT-PCR kit. Blood samples also contained most of the expanded thyroid clonotypes (frequency above 0.001), which suggests that blood repertoires may reflect thyroid immune responses. Ophthalmopathy was separated from stable hyperthyroidism by a 13 V-J signature model, with about 88% sensitivity and just over 81% specificity obtained in cross-validation and 80%/75% obtained in testing. In validation, progression to ophthalmopathy was predicted by the model with almost 71% sensitivity and about 72% specificity, a median of roughly 6 months before onset. TCR V-J signatures able to tell the groups apart were searched for in a discovery cohort of 95 to 100 patients, of whom roughly 42 had Graves' ophthalmopathy and around 58 had stable Graves' hyperthyroidism. Prospective prediction of ophthalmopathy was tested in an independent validation cohort consisting of some 20 hyperthyroidism patients and some 15 patients who later progressed to ophthalmopathy. The 75 to 100 discovery patients were randomly split 7:3 into training and test sets. In over five Graves' hyperthyroidism patients, the study also compared T-cell repertoires from thyroid tissue with T-cell repertoires from blood. After blood sampling, hyperthyroidism patients were treated with methimazole at a starting dose of 30 mg daily, and ophthalmopathy patients were treated with high-dose intravenous methylprednisolone. Libraries were constructed in a second round of multiplex PCR, after which size selection and purification were carried out. Libraries were sequenced paired-end with 100 bp reads on an Illumina HiSeq2000. SOAPnuke was used to process the raw data, removing reads that contained adapters or uncalled bases, had a mean Phred below 15, or lacked an exact match to the constant primer or identifier. COPE v1.2.5 was used to merge the high-quality paired reads, and each unique nucleotide sequence was defined as a clonotype. Clonotypes were aligned to IMGT TRBV, TRBD and TRBJ reference segments using MiTCR v1.1. The analysis included only V-J combinations with a frequency above 0.0001, which together covered about 99% of the repertoires. A TCS score was defined as the ratio between F50 (clonal expansion) and ExV (chaos), using BLOSUM62-based TCRdist between CDR3 peptides within each V-J. Welch's t-statistics and random forest reduced fewer than 600 V-J features to 13, which were used in a naive Bayes classifier (R e1071). No statistical method was used to set the sample size in advance, and investigators knew the group allocation. The paper describes TCR Vbeta CDR3 sequencing of 140 or so peripheral blood samples, made up of around 41 ophthalmopathy patients, more than 70 hyperthyroidism patients and some 17 progressor patients.

The clonotype originates from a young man with Graves disease. Donor details come from another sample of the same person, matched by shared clones. The chain is encoded by TRBV12-3 or TRBV12-4 joined to TRBJ1-1; 9 nucleotides in the junction match TRBD1. Material: peripheral blood mononuclear cells (PBMCs), obtained at new diagnosis, from a patient treated with antithyroid drugs. The CDR3 reads CASRKTGGTEAFF. The sequenced DNA is TGTGCCAGCAGAAAGACAGGGGGCACTGAAGCTTTCTTT.